This T cell receptor (beta chain) came from a study of T cell responses to AZD1222 COVID-19 vaccine. Sequencing was performed with immunoSEQ multiplex PCR; in TCRdb, only in-frame clones are kept and a portion is missing. The table shows 130,000 to 150,000 clones, with more than 70% occurring only once. V lost 6 bases and J lost 5, with 9 bases in between. The V gene's germline CDR1 is MNHEY and CDR2 SVGAGI. CDR3 length equals 12 residues. Study results and caveats: Every sample of the repertoires postdated the peak T cell response. Donors, mostly white British, included more females; clonal diversity was possibly underestimated. Targets within unmutated variant regions were reportedly found for nearly half of spike-specific TCRs.

This clone was seen just once. The antigen remains undetermined. The sample in question was peripheral blood, obtained on day 0 of MenACWY control vaccination. The TCR was taken from an adult in good health. This chain connects TRBV6-5 to TRBJ2-3; D is possibly TRBD1 or TRBD2 (5 bases each). Written as DNA, the CDR3 is TGTGCCAGCAGGCAGGGAGTAGATACGCAGTATTTT. This codes for CASRQGVDTQYF.